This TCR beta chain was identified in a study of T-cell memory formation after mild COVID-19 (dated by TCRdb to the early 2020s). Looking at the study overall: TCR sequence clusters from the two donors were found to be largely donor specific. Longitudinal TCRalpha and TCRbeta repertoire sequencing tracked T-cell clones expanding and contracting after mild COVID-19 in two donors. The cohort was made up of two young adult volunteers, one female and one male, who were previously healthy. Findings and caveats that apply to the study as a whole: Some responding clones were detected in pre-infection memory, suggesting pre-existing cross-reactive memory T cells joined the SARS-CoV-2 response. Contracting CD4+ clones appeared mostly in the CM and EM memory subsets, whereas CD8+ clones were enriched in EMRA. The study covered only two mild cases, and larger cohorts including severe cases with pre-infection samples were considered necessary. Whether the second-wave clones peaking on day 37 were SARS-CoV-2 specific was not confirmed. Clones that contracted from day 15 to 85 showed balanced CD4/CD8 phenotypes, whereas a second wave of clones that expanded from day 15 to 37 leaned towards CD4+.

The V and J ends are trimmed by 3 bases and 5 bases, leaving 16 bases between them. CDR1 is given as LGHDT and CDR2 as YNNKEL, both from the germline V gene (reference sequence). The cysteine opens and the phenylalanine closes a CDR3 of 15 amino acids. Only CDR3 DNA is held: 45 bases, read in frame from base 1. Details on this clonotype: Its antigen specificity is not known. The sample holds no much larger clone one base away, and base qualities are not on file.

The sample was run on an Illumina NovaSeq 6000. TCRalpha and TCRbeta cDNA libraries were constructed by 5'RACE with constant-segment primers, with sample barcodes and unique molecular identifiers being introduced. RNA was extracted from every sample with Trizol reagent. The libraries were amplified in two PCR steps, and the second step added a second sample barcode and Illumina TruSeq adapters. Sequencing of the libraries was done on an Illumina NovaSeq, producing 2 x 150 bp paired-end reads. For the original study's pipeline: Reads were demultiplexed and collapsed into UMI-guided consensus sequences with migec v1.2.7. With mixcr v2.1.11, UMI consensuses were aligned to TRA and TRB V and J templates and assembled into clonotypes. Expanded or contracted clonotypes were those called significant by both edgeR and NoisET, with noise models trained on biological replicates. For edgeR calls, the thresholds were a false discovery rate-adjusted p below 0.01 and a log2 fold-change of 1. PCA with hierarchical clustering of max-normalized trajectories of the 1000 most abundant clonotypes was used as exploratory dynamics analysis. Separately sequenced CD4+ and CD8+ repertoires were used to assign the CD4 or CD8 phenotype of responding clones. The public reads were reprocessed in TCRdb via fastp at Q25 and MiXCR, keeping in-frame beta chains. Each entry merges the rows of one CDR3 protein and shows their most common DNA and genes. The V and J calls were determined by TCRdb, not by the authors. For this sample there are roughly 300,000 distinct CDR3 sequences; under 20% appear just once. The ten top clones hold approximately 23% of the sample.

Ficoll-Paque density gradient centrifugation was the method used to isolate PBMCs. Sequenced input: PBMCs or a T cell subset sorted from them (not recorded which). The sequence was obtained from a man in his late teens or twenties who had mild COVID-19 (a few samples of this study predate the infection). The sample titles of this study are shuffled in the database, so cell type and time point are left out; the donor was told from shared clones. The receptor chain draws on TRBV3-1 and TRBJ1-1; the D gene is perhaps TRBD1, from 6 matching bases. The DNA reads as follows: TGTGCCAGCAGCCATGTAGCAGGGGCTTGGACTGAAGCTTTCTTT. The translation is CASSHVAGAWTEAFF.